The entry below gives a single TCR beta chain sequence along with its context. Its antigen target is currently unknown. No qualities accompany the bases; no much larger clone lies one base away. A distance of 6 bases separates the germline ends of V and J, which lose 0 bases and 4 bases respectively. Per the germline V gene, SGHNT is the CDR1 and YENEEA is the CDR2. Taken from cysteine to phenylalanine, the CDR3 has 13 residues. Only the CDR3 DNA is retained, 39 bases long and in frame from the first base. The data stem from a study of blood T cell repertoires in COVID-19 (dated by TCRdb to about 2020). About the full investigation: Samples from collaborators originated in the United States, Italy and Spain and spanned both the acute and convalescent phases of COVID-19. The repertoires were released in a freely available public database meant as a resource for research on the immune response to SARS-CoV-2. The samples were drawn from the first 160 participants of the ongoing ImmuneRACE study and from roughly 1,300 subjects provided by 6 global collaborators. A de-identified subject ID, COVID-19 status, age in years and sex were almost always included in the sample metadata. The material from the prospective study consisted of cDNA or gDNA derived from T cells, B-cell-depleted T cells, or PBMCs. The dataset comprised deeply sampled blood TCRbeta repertoires from subjects exposed to, actively infected with, or recovered from COVID-19. Where HLA class I and class II types were available, the types were taken from metadata supplied by the sample provider, not from assay-based typing. The investigation overall reported the following: The quantity of clinical and demographic metadata differed by source and by participant and was supplied without curation.

The collaborating institutions used their own protocols to collect whole blood in K2EDTA tubes. For TCRbeta analysis, collaborators shipped samples as frozen whole blood, isolated PBMCs, or DNA extracted from either of those sample types. TCRbeta CDR3 regions were amplified from genomic DNA using the immunoSEQ Assay, a bias-controlled multiplex PCR. The authors processed their data as follows. The number of nucleated cells in each sample was estimated by amplification of reference gene primers within the assay. Sequence reads were collapsed and filtered to measure the absolute abundance of every unique TCRbeta CDR3 rearrangement. Productive Simpson clonality was computed per sample as the square root of Simpson's diversity index over productive rearrangements. TCRdb limited this immuneACCESS table to in-frame rearrangements with V and J called. A share of clones is missing; checked studies link under half to unresolved V genes, and the rest is unexplained. V and J calls plus clone size are reproduced from that table; the DNA served to infer D and trimming. Present in this sample are 50,000 or so clones, 90% of which were seen just once. The top ten constitute about 13% of the sample.

The receptor was derived from a man in his fifties or sixties with active COVID-19. The rearranged chain carries TRBV11-3 and TRBJ1-1; a confident D gene designation cannot be given. What was sequenced was peripheral blood. The CDR3 region has the sequence CASSLEGSTEAFF. The bases are TGTGCCAGCAGCTTAGAGGGGAGCACTGAAGCTTTCTTT.